Presented here are 6 T cell receptor beta chains from one specimen sequenced in a study of CD8+ T cells in alopecia areata listed by TCRdb under 2018. The library was prepared using the immunoSEQ multiplex PCR assay. RNA was extracted from all samples and reverse transcribed into cDNA, which served as template for TCR sequencing. Held by TCRdb, this immuneACCESS table contains in-frame sequences only and omits some clones. Under half of the omission traces to an unresolved V gene where checked; the cause of the rest is unknown. This sample is represented by fewer than 250,000 clones; 60% of them were singletons. The ten biggest clones cover around 0.69% of the sample. According to the study, the label for this sample's time point signals: around 28 days on oral tofacitinib. The treatment or condition label of this sample denotes: oral pan-JAK inhibitor, 5-10 mg twice daily. The sample was CD4+ T cells sorted from blood, taken at week 4, from a patient treated with tofacitinib. The receptors stem from a human donor with alopecia areata.

The rearrangement links TRBV5-1 to TRBJ1-1; TRBD1 is a possible D gene (5 bases). The CDR3 length is 14 residues. V dropped 7 bases and J dropped 1 base, with 14 bases sitting between them. CDR1 SGHRS and CDR2 YFSETQ come from the germline V gene. The chain's CDR3 is CASEFGDQNTEAFF. CDR3 in DNA: TGCGCCAGCGAATTTGGGGACCAGAACACTGAAGCTTTCTTT.

This clone has more than one count but fewer than ten. The chain joins TRBV18 to TRBJ2-7; 12 bases agree with TRBD2. CDR1 is KGHSH and CDR2 is LQKENI in the germline V gene. V was clipped by 3 bases and J by 6 bases; unmatched bases: 6. The CDR3 consists of 15 residues. CDR3 DNA: TGTGCCAGCTCACCTAACGGACTAGCGGGGAGCGAGCAGTACTTC. Translation gives CASSPNGLAGSEQYF. Supplemented by reference TRBV18 and TRBJ2-7, the full variable domain reads NAGVMQNPRHLVRRRGQEARLRCSPMKGHSHVYWYRQLPEEGLKFMVYLQKENIIDESGMPKERFSAEFPKEGPSILRIQQVVRGDSAAYFCASSPNGLAGSEQYFGPGTRLTVT.

The chain is built from TRBV7-8 and TRBJ2-7; D gene unclear. Germline CDR1 reads SGHVS; CDR2 reads FQNEAQ. V lost 7 bases to trimming and J lost 4 bases, with 8 bases between them. This CDR3 is built from 11 residues. CDR3 sequence (DNA): TGTGCCAGCAACAACGGGTACGAGCAGTACTTC. Translation: CASNNGYEQYF.

V usage is TRBV29-1 and J usage is TRBJ2-2, with 12 bases lining up with TRBD2. Germline CDR1 SQVTM, CDR2 ANQGSEA. V lost 0 bases, J lost 6 bases, and 11 bases stayed unmatched. This CDR3 is built from 18 residues. CDR3 loop: CSVEDLRLAGVGAGELFF. As DNA, the CDR3 is TGCAGCGTTGAAGATCTTCGACTAGCGGGAGTCGGAGCCGGGGAGCTGTTTTTT.

Notes on this clone: The junction differs from germline at one of its ends, possibly a read error. This chain connects TRBV7-7 to TRBJ2-5; no firm D call. The germline V gene encodes CDR1 SSHAT and CDR2 FNYEAQ (reference sequence). This CDR3 region has 13 residues. CDR3 in DNA: TGTGCTAGCAGCTTAAGTGGGTCCAAGACCCAGTACTTC. Translation: CASSLSGSKTQYF.

The rearrangement links TRBV10-3 to TRBJ1-1; weak D call: TRBD1 (5 bases). There are 12 residues in the CDR3. The V and J ends lost 8 bases and 0 bases respectively, with 7 bases between them. Germline-derived CDR1 and CDR2 are ENHRY and SYGVKD. CDR3 loop: CAIGGVNTEAFF. CDR3 nucleotide sequence: TGTGCCATCGGGGGTGTGAACACTGAAGCTTTCTTT.